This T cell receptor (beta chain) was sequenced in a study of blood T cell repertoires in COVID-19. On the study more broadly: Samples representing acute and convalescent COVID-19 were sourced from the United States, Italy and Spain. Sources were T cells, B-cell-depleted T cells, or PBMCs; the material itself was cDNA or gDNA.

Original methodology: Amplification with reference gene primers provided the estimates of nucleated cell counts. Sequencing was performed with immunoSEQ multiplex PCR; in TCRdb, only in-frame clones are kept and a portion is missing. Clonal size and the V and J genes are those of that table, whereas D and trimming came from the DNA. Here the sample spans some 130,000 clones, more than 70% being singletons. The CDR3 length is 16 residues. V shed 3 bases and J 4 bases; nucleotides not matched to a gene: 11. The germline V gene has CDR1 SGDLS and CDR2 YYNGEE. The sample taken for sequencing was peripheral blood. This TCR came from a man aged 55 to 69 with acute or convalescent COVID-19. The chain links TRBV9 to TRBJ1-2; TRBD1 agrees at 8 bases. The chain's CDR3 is CASSAQGAGEGYGYTF. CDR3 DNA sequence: TGTGCCAGCAGCGCGCAGGGGGCCGGGGAGGGCTATGGCTACACCTTC.